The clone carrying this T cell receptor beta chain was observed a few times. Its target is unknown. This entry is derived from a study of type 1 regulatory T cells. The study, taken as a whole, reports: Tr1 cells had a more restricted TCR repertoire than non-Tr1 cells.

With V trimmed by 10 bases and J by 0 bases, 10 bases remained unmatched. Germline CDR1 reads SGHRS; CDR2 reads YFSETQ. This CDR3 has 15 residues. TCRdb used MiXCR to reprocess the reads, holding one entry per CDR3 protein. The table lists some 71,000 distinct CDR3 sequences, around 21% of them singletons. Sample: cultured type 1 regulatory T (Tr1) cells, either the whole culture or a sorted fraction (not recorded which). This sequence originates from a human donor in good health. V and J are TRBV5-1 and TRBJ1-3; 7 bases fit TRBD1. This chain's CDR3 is CAGQDRDSSGNTIYF. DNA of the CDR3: TGCGCCGGTCAAGACCGGGACAGCTCTGGAAACACCATATATTTT.